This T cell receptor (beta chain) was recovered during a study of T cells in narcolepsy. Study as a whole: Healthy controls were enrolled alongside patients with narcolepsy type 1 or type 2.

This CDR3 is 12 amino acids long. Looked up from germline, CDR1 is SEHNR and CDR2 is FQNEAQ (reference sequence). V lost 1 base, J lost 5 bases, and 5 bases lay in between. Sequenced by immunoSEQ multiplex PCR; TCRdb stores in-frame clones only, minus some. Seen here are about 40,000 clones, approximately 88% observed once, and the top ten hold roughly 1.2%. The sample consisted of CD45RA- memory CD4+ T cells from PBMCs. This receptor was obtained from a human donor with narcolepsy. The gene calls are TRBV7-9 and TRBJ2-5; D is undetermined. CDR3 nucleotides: TGTGCCAGCAGCTTAGTTCGGGAGACCCAGTACTTC. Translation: CASSLVRETQYF.